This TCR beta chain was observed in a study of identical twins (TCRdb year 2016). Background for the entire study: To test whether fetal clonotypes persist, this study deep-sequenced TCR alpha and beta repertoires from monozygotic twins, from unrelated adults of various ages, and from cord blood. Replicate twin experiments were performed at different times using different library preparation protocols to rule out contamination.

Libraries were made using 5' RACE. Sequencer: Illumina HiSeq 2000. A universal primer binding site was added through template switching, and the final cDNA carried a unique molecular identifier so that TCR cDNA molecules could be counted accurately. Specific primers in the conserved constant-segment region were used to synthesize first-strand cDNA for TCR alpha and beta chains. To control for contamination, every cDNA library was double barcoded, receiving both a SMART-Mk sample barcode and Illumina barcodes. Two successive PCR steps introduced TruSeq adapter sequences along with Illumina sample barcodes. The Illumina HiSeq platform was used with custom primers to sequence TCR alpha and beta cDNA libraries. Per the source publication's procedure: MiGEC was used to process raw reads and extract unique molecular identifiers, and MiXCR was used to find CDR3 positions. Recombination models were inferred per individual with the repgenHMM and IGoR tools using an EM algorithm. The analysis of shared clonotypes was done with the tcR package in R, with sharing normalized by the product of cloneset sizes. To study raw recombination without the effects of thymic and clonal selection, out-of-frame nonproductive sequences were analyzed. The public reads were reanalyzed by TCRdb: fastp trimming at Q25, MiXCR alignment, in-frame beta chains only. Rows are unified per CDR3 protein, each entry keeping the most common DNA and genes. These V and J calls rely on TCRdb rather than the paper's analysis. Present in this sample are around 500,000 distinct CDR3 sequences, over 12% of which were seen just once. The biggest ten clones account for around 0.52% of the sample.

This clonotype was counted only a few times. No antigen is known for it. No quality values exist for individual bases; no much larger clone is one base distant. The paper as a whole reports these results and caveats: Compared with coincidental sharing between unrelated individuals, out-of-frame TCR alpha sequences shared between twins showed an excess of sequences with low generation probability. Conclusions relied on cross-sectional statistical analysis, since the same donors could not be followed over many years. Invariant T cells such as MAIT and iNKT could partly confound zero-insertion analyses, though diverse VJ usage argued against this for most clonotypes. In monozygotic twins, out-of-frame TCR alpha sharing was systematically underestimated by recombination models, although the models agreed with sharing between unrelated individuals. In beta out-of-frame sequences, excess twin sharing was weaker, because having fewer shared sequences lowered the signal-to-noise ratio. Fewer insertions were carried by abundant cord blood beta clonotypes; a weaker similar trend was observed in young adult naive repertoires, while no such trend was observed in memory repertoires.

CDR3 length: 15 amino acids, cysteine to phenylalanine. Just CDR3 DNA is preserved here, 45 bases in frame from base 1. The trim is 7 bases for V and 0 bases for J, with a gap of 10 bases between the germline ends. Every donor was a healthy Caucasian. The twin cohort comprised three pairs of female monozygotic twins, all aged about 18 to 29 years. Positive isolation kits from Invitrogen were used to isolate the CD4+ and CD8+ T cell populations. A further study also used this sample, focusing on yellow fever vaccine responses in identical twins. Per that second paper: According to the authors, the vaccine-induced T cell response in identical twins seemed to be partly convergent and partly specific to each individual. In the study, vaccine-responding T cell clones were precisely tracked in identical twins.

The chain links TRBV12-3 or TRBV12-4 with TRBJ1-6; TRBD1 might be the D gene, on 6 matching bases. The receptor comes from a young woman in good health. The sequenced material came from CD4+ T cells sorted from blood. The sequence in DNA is TGTGCCAGCAACCAGGGGAGCTCCTATAATTCACCCCTCCACTTT. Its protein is CASNQGSSYNSPLHF.